Listed below are T cell receptor beta chains from one sample, sequenced in a study of OX40 agonist ivuxolimab in advanced cancers. TCRdb's copy holds only in-frame clones and misses some; the assay was immunoSEQ multiplex PCR. This sample has nearly 20,000 clones, with about nine tenths found just once. This specimen consisted of CD4+ or CD8+ T cells sorted from blood, obtained in a trial of the OX40 agonist ivuxolimab. The receptor source for this set is an adult with an advanced solid tumor such as melanoma, head and neck, liver or kidney cancer. Each CDR3 is given with its conserved first and last residue. Each record gives: V gene, clone size, CDR3 protein. Expanded clones get a size class; other rows say once, few or many, or leave the size out.

>TRBV5-5|-
CASSSSSGTGFSYEQYF
>TRBV14|-
CASSGGSGRVATQFF
>TRBV4-2|-
CASSPSGSLLTDTQYF
>TRBV9|-
CASSPYNQGREQYF
>TRBV18|-
CASSPASTDTQYF
>TRBV4-3|-
CASSRSEGGTEAFF
>TRBV19|-
CASSGTELSAEAFF
>TRBV6-5|-
CASSSSGGHSNQPQHF
>TRBV6-1|-
CASSPFGRDNSPLHF
>TRBV11-1|-
CASSSGFGNTIYF
>TRBV5-1|-
CASSMTGGEGTEAFF
>TRBV7-2|-
CASSSQLNTEAFF
>TRBV5-1|-
CASSSGLAGSTDTQYF
>TRBV10-3|-
CASGKDHNSPLHF
>TRBV18|-
CASLRPGDRPYEQYF
>TRBV12-5|-
CASGLTGSTEAFF
>TRBV19|-
CASSAPLGGELFF
>TRBV6-5|-
CASSYTQGASEQYF
>TRBV4-1|-
CASRWERGGLTEQFF
>TRBV2|-
CASTSTSGLRYQETQYF
>TRBV5-4|-
CASSRQGGTGANEQFF
>TRBV5-4|-
CASSPRQGSDTQYF
>TRBV5-4|-
CASSTGTGVNEKLFF
>TRBV6-5|-
CASSYLSSGANVLTF
>TRBV5-4|-
CASSRDYSEQYF
>TRBV30|once
CAWSEINGNQPQHF
>TRBV19|once
CASSQGGHSEAFF
>TRBV11-2|-
CASSLVPDTQYF
>TRBV12-5|-
CASGPTLRTREDGELFF
>TRBV11-2|-
CASERTGSTGELFF
>TRBV4-2|-
CASSQVGQGYEQYF
>TRBV19|-
CASSKKITRGHYEQYF